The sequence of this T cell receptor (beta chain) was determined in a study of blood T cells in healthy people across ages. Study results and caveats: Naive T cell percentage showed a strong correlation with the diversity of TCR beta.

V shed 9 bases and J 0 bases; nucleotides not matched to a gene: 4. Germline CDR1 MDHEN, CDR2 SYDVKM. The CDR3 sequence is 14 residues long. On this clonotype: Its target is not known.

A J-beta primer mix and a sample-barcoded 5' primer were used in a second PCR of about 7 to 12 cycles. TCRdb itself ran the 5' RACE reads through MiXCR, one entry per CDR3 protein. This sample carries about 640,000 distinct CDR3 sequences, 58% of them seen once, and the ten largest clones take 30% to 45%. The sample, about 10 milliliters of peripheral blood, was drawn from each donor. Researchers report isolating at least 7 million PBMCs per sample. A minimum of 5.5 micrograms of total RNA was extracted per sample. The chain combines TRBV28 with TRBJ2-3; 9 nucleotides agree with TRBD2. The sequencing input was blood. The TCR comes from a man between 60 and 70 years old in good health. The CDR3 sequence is CASGLAGSTDTQYF. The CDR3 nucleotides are TGTGCCAGTGGCCTAGCGGGGAGCACAGATACGCAGTATTTT.